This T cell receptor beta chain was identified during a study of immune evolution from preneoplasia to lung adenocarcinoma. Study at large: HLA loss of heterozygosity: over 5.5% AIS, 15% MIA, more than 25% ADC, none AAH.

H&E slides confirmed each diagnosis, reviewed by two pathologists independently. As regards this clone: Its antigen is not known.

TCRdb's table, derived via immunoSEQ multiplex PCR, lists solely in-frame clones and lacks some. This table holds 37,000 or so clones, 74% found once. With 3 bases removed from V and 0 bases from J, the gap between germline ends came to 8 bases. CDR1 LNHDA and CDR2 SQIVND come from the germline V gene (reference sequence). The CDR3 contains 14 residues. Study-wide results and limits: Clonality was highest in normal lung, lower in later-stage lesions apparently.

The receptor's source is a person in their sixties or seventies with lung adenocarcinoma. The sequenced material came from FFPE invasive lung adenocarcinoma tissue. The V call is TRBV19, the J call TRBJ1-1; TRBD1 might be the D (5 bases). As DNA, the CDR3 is TGTGCCAGTAGTATCTGGGGGATGAACACTGAAGCTTTCTTT. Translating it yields CASSIWGMNTEAFF.